This TCR beta chain derives from a study of blood T cell repertoires in COVID-19. Trimming shortened V by 0 bases and J by 1 base, and 9 bases separated the two germline ends. CDR3 size: 15 residues. The germline V gene has CDR1 LNHDA and CDR2 SQIVND (reference sequence). Sequenced by immunoSEQ multiplex PCR; TCRdb stores in-frame clones only, minus some. Among 260,000 or so clones, 87% were seen once, and the ten largest hold about 2.5%. Individuals aged about 18 to 100 years were recruited from 24 US areas. Assignment of participants to cohorts was predicated upon participant-reported clinical history.

This chain joins TRBV19 and TRBJ2-5; D might be TRBD2 (5 bases). Material: PBMCs or T cells enriched from blood (not recorded which). This clonotype was sampled from a woman in her twenties or thirties with acute COVID-19. DNA of the CDR3: TGTGCCAGTAGTATAGATTTGGACTTCCAAGAGACCCAGTACTTC. Amino acid sequence: CASSIDLDFQETQYF.